These T cell receptor beta chains were read from a single sample in a study of blood T cell repertoires in COVID-19. Sequenced by immunoSEQ multiplex PCR; TCRdb stores in-frame clones only, minus some. This table holds about 99,000 clones, more than 80% found once. Sequenced sample: peripheral blood. The receptors derive from a man at least 80 years old with COVID-19, enrolled during active disease. CDR3s include the opening cysteine and the closing phenylalanine or tryptophan. Fields, in order: clone size, D gene, CDR3 length, V gene, J gene, CDR3 DNA, CDR3 protein. D genes are given only for firm matches. Clone size, where shown, is once, few, many, or a class for clones that have expanded.

NA	NA	15	TRBV30	TRBJ1-1	TGTGCCTGGAGGGACAGCAGTATCATGAACACTGAAGCTTTCTTT	CAWRDSSIMNTEAFF
few	NA	16	TRBV18	TRBJ2-2	TGTGCCAGCTCACCATATTCCGGGGGGCCGACCGGGGAGCTGTTTTTT	CASSPYSGGPTGELFF
few	NA	10	TRBV6-6	TRBJ1-3	TGTGGGAGCTCTGGAAACACCATATATTTT	CGSSGNTIYF
few	NA	12	TRBV6-1	TRBJ1-5	TGTGCCAGCAGTGACGGGAATCAGCCCCAGCATTTT	CASSDGNQPQHF
NA	NA	16	TRBV5-6	TRBJ1-6	TGTGCCAGCAGCTTGTTTACACGACCTAGTGATTCACCCCTCCACTTT	CASSLFTRPSDSPLHF
NA	NA	15	TRBV7-2	TRBJ1-4	TGTGCCAGCAGCTCTTCGCGGGACCGCATCGGAAAACTGTTTTTT	CASSSSRDRIGKLFF
NA	NA	14	TRBV15	TRBJ2-7	TGTGCCACCAGCAGAGCCTCCAGGGGCTACGAGCAGTACTTC	CATSRASRGYEQYF
NA	TRBD2	14	TRBV25-1	TRBJ2-7	TGTGCCAGCAGTAAGGGACTAACCCTCTACGAGCAGTACTTC	CASSKGLTLYEQYF
NA	NA	16	TRBV7-9	TRBJ1-3	TGTGCCAGCAGCGATACGCTGACAGGCTCTGGAAACACCATATATTTT	CASSDTLTGSGNTIYF
NA	TRBD2	17	TRBV5-1	TRBJ2-4	TGCGCCAGCAGCCTCTCCGGGGGGAGAACTAGCCAAAACATTCAGTACTTC	CASSLSGGRTSQNIQYF
NA	NA	13	TRBV12-3/TRBV12-4	TRBJ1-3	TGTGCCAGCAGTTCGAGCCCGGGAAACACCATATATTTT	CASSSSPGNTIYF
NA	TRBD1	15	TRBV19	TRBJ2-5	TGTGCCAGTAGTGCCCGACAGGGGCCGGGAAAGACCCAGTACTTC	CASSARQGPGKTQYF
NA	TRBD1	14	TRBV6-6	TRBJ2-7	TGTGCTAGCAGGGCGGGACAGGGGCCCTACGAGCAGTACTTC	CASRAGQGPYEQYF
NA	NA	14	TRBV7-2	TRBJ2-5	TGTGCCAGCAGCTTATCCAGGGATCAAGAGACCCAGTACTTC	CASSLSRDQETQYF
few	TRBD1	16	TRBV6-6	TRBJ1-2	TGTGCCAGCAGCACCCCGGGACAGGGGAGGAACTATGGCTACACCTTC	CASSTPGQGRNYGYTF
NA	NA	15	TRBV29-1	TRBJ2-3	TGCAGCGTTGTCACGACGCGCGGTAGCACAGATACGCAGTATTTT	CSVVTTRGSTDTQYF
NA	NA	12	TRBV28	TRBJ2-5	TGTGCCAGCAGTTTTGGGAGCGAGGCCCAGTACTTC	CASSFGSEAQYF
NA	NA	16	TRBV5-6	TRBJ1-1	TGTGCCAGCAGCTTGGGGGTCGACAGACACAACACTGAAGCTTTCTTT	CASSLGVDRHNTEAFF
NA	TRBD2	18	TRBV19	TRBJ2-2	TGTGCCAGTAGTAAAGGTAGCGGGAGCGCATCGAACACCGGGGAGCTGTTTTTT	CASSKGSGSASNTGELFF
NA	NA	15	TRBV5-4	TRBJ2-3	TGTGCCAGCAGCCAGTCGAGAGGGGACTTAGATACGCAGTATTTT	CASSQSRGDLDTQYF
NA	TRBD1	15	TRBV28	TRBJ1-5	TGTGCCACCCAAGACGTACAGGGGGCACATCAGCCCCAGCATTTT	CATQDVQGAHQPQHF
NA	NA	14	TRBV9	TRBJ2-2	TGTGCCAGCAGCGTAGCGAGGGACACCGGGGAGCTGTTTTTT	CASSVARDTGELFF
NA	NA	14	TRBV11-2	TRBJ2-1	TGTGCCAGCAGCTCGCGACCGACACAGTCTGAGCAGTTCTTC	CASSSRPTQSEQFF
few	NA	14	TRBV7-8	TRBJ1-4	TGTGCCAGCAGCTCGGCAACAGACGATGAAAAACTGTTTTTT	CASSSATDDEKLFF
NA	NA	14	TRBV19	TRBJ1-1	TGTGCCAGTAGTGGAGTATACCGTACCACTGAAGCTTTCTTT	CASSGVYRTTEAFF
once	NA	13	TRBV30	TRBJ1-5	TGTGCCTGGAGTGTTCAGGCGTCTGGTCCCCAGCATTTT	CAWSVQASGPQHF
NA	TRBD1	15	TRBV5-1	TRBJ2-6	TGCGCCAGCAGCCCGGACAGGGCCGGGGCCAACGTCCTGACTTTC	CASSPDRAGANVLTF
NA	TRBD2	18	TRBV5-1	TRBJ2-1	TGCGCCAGCAGCTGGGGGTTGGGACTAGCGAGCTCCTACAATGAGCAGTTCTTC	CASSWGLGLASSYNEQFF
NA	NA	14	TRBV2	TRBJ1-2	TGTGCCAGCCAAGACGACACAACTAACTATGGCTACACCTTC	CASQDDTTNYGYTF
NA	TRBD2	11	TRBV20-1	TRBJ2-1	TGCAGTGCTAGAGTGGGAGGGACTGAGTTCTTC	CSARVGGTEFF
few	TRBD1	13	TRBV3-1/TRBV3-2	TRBJ2-5	TGTGCCAGCAGCCAAGACACCAGGGGGTCTCCCCACTTC	CASSQDTRGSPHF
NA	TRBD2	15	TRBV5-1	TRBJ2-7	TGCGCCAGCAGCTTGATGGGACTAGCGGGCTACGAGCAGTACTTC	CASSLMGLAGYEQYF
NA	NA	15	TRBV7-9	TRBJ2-5	TGTGCCAGCAGCTCAATCGGAACCTGGGCGGAGACCCAGTACTTC	CASSSIGTWAETQYF
NA	TRBD1	16	TRBV5-5	TRBJ2-2	TGTGCCAGCAGCCACCCGGACAGGGCCAACACCGGGGAGCTGTTTTTT	CASSHPDRANTGELFF
NA	TRBD2	18	TRBV9	TRBJ2-1	TGTGCCAGCAGCGTAGAGGGCGGGGGGGCCTCGTCCTACAATGAGCAGTTCTTC	CASSVEGGGASSYNEQFF
NA	TRBD1	13	TRBV19	TRBJ2-1	TGTGCCAGTAGTACGACAGGGGGAAATGAGCAGTTCTTC	CASSTTGGNEQFF
NA	NA	12	TRBV6-2/TRBV6-3	TRBJ1-2	TGTGCCAGCAGTTTCCAGGGCTATGGCTACACCTTC	CASSFQGYGYTF
once	NA	17	TRBV19	TRBJ1-5	TGTGCCAGTAGTATTCCCCACAGGGCCTCCGGCAATCAGCCCCAGCATTTT	CASSIPHRASGNQPQHF
NA	NA	17	TRBV7-3	TRBJ2-1	TGTGCCAGCAGCCGAAATGAAGGGAGTTCGCCGGACAATGAGCAGTTCTTC	CASSRNEGSSPDNEQFF
once	TRBD1	14	TRBV7-8	TRBJ2-2	TGTGCCAGCAGCCACAGGGGCGACACCGGGGAGCTGTTTTTT	CASSHRGDTGELFF
NA	TRBD1	14	TRBV7-9	TRBJ1-2	TGTGCCAGCAGCTTAGCGACAGGGCTTTATGGCTACACCTTC	CASSLATGLYGYTF
NA	NA	14	TRBV19	TRBJ2-7	TGTGCCAGTAGTACCGACACAGGGACCTACGAGCAGTACTTC	CASSTDTGTYEQYF
NA	NA	18	TRBV7-3	TRBJ2-6	TGTGCCAGCAGCTTAATGGGCGGGGTCAACTCTGGGGCCAACGTCCTGACTTTC	CASSLMGGVNSGANVLTF
NA	NA	15	TRBV4-2	TRBJ1-2	TGTGCCAGCAGCCAAGCGACGACAGGTGAATATGGCTACACCTTC	CASSQATTGEYGYTF
NA	NA	13	TRBV12-3/TRBV12-4	TRBJ1-6	TGTGCCAGCAGTTTGGGGCAGAGTTCACCCCTCCACTTT	CASSLGQSSPLHF
NA	NA	17	TRBV6-1	TRBJ2-6	TGTGCCAGCAGTGAAATGGGACAAACCTCTGGGGCCAACGTCCTGACTTTC	CASSEMGQTSGANVLTF
NA	TRBD2	15	TRBV5-6	TRBJ2-1	TGTGCCAGCAGCTTGTCGGCTAGCGGATACAATGAGCAGTTCTTC	CASSLSASGYNEQFF
NA	TRBD1	14	TRBV7-9	TRBJ2-3	TGTGCCAGCAGCTCGGGACAGGCAACAGATACGCAGTATTTT	CASSSGQATDTQYF
NA	TRBD1	14	TRBV6-6	TRBJ1-1	TGTGCCAGCAGTTACAGGACAGGGGGCACTGAAGCTTTCTTT	CASSYRTGGTEAFF
NA	TRBD2	16	TRBV12-5	TRBJ2-1	TGTGCTAGTGGTTTGGTACTAGCGGGGGGCTACAATGAGCAGTTCTTC	CASGLVLAGGYNEQFF
once	NA	14	TRBV3-1/TRBV3-2	TRBJ2-3	TGTGCCAGCAGCGAGGCAAGTTCAACAGATACGCAGTATTTT	CASSEASSTDTQYF
NA	NA	13	TRBV30	TRBJ1-5	TGTGCCTGGAGCCCGATACACAATCAGCCCCAGCATTTT	CAWSPIHNQPQHF
once	TRBD1	16	TRBV6-1	TRBJ2-5	TGTGCCAGCAGTGGAGCCTACGGGACAGGGGAAGAGACCCAGTACTTC	CASSGAYGTGEETQYF